The entry below describes one T cell receptor (beta chain). Its antigen is still unknown. Prepared TCR beta cDNA libraries contained unique molecular identifiers. TCRdb itself ran the PCR reads through MiXCR, one entry per CDR3 protein. The table records approximately 690,000 distinct CDR3 sequences, approximately 60% of them present only once. The data are from a study of post-analysis software for immune sequencing data. Study results and limitations: Four or five TRBV segments, including TRBV5-6, TRBV5-1 and TRBV20-1, were more frequent in patients than controls.

CDR1 GTSNPN and CDR2 SVGIG come from the germline V gene (reference sequence). This CDR3 contains 16 residues. Sequenced input: blood. The clonotype originates from a girl aged 2 to 9 with multiple sclerosis. The rearrangement joins TRBV30 to TRBJ2-5, with TRBD2 matching 7 bases. The DNA matches TRBJ2-7 better at its end, which makes the J call doubtful. The CDR3 loop reads CAWSSSSGLLSYEQYF. The CDR3, as DNA: TGTGCCTGGAGTTCCTCTAGCGGCCTACTATCCTACGAGCAGTACTTC.